A single sample is the source of the 16 T cell receptor beta chains below, sequenced in a study of a mutant IDH1 vaccine in newly diagnosed glioma. Profiling relied on immunoSEQ multiplex PCR, and the TCRdb table lists in-frame clones only, not all of them. The table has about 38,000 clones, over 85% seen once. Time point of the sample: baseline, week 1 (first vaccination visit). Noted treatment: pre-vaccination baseline after standard-of-care therapy. Material: PBMCs, obtained from a glioma patient treated with radiotherapy, temozolomide or both. The receptor source for this set is a man younger than 30 with glioma.

The table lists this clone with a count of one. The chain carries TRBV5-1 and TRBJ2-5; tentatively, D is TRBD2 (7 bases). The germline V gene encodes CDR1 SGHRS and CDR2 YFSETQ. The CDR3 consists of 16 residues. Trimming left V 3 bases short and J 2 bases short, with 17 bases between. This CDR3 reads CASSWGGPGTQETQYF. For the CDR3, the DNA is TGCGCCAGCAGCTGGGGGGGCCCAGGAACTCAAGAGACCCAGTACTTC. The entire variable domain, with the rest obtained from reference TRBV5-1 and TRBJ2-5, is as follows: KAGVTQTPRYLIKTRGQQVTLSCSPISGHRSVSWYQQTPGQGLQFLFEYFSETQRNKGNFPGRFSGRQFSNSRSEMNVSTLELGDSALYLCASSWGGPGTQETQYFGPGTRLLVL.

The chain links TRBV11-2 to TRBJ1-1, with D possibly TRBD1 on 5 matching bases. The CDR3 has 15 amino acids. Germline V gene data show CDR1 as SGHAT and CDR2 as FQNNGV. The ends were cut back, 6 bases at V and 4 bases at J, with 18 bases in the middle. Written as DNA, the CDR3 is TGTGCCAGCAGGCGGGCGGGGACCCAACTCACTGAAGCTTTCTTT. Translating gives CASRRAGTQLTEAFF.

V is TRBV30 and J is TRBJ2-2; D is unresolved. The CDR3 has 15 residues. The germline CDR1 and CDR2 sequences are GTSNPN and SVGIG (reference sequence). Trimming took 4 bases from V and 6 from J, leaving 18 bases between them. This CDR3 is CAWTQGFSGAGELFF. CDR3 nucleotides: TGTGCCTGGACCCAAGGGTTCTCTGGGGCCGGGGAGCTGTTTTTT.

The rearrangement joins TRBV18 to TRBJ1-1; D uncertain. Trimming took off 6 bases at V and 4 bases at J, with 9 bases between the two ends. Germline CDR1 reads KGHSH; CDR2 reads LQKENI. The CDR3 extends over 12 amino acids. CDR3 sequence: CASSSIGTEAFF. The CDR3 DNA sequence: TGTGCCAGCTCTTCGATCGGCACTGAAGCTTTCTTT.

This clone was detected only once. The chain employs TRBV7-9 and TRBJ2-2; a possible D gene is TRBD1 (5 bases). The V gene's germline CDR1 is SEHNR and CDR2 FQNEAQ (reference sequence). The CDR3 length is 14 residues. Between the trimmed V and J ends, which lost 2 bases and 2 bases, there was a span of 6 bases. The CDR3 spells CASSLQGNTGELFF. In DNA form, the CDR3 reads TGTGCCAGCAGCTTACAGGGTAACACCGGGGAGCTGTTTTTT.

Relative to its sample, this clone is medium-sized. The genes are TRBV7-9 and TRBJ1-1, with D uncertain. Per the germline V gene, CDR1 is SEHNR and CDR2 is FQNEAQ (reference sequence). This CDR3 region has 15 residues. The V gene lost 0 bases and the J gene lost 4 bases, with 12 bases spanning the gap. DNA for the CDR3: TGTGCCAGCAGCTTAGCCGTTTCGGGATTCACTGAAGCTTTCTTT. Its translation is CASSLAVSGFTEAFF.

CDR3 protein: CASSARSGDTEAFF. The CDR3 DNA follows: TGTGCCAGCAGTGCCCGGTCGGGTGACACTGAAGCTTTCTTT. V is TRBV6-1 and J is TRBJ1-1; D is uncertain. The CDR3 spans 14 residues. Trimming cost V 4 bases and J 3 bases, with 12 bases left between them. CDR1 is MNHNS and CDR2 is SASEGT in the germline V gene.

The CDR3 spells CASSKHNEQFF. The CDR3 nucleotides are TGTGCCAGCAGCAAACACAATGAGCAGTTCTTC. This chain links TRBV7-9 with TRBJ2-1; D is ambiguous. Trimming cost V 5 bases and J 5 bases, with 4 bases left between them. Germline CDR1 reads SEHNR; CDR2 reads FQNEAQ (reference sequence). The CDR3 covers 11 residues.

The chain is built from TRBV19 and TRBJ1-4; 7 bases line up with TRBD1. Germline V lookup: CDR1 LNHDA, CDR2 SQIVND (reference sequence). V was pared by 6 bases and J by 5 bases, with 9 bases of the junction left unmatched. The CDR3 is 15 amino acids. The CDR3 here is CASRDGQAGNEKLFF. Here the CDR3 DNA reads TGTGCCAGTAGGGACGGACAGGCCGGGAATGAAAAACTGTTTTTT.

The chain is built from TRBV7-2 and TRBJ2-7, with a tentative D call TRBD1 (5 bases). The CDR3 extends over 12 amino acids. Trimming left V 2 bases short and J 3 bases short, with 5 bases between. Germline V gives CDR1 SGHTA, CDR2 FQGNSA. The CDR3 region has the DNA TGTGCCAGCAGCTTAAGGGGCTACGAGCAGTACTTC. This gives the protein CASSLRGYEQYF.

CDR3 residues: CSMGGTSGSDEQFF. The CDR3, as DNA: TGCAGCATGGGAGGGACTAGCGGGAGCGATGAGCAGTTCTTC. The rearrangement joins TRBV29-1 to TRBJ2-1; TRBD2 aligns across 14 bases. The CDR3 sequence is 14 residues long. Germline V lookup: CDR1 SQVTM, CDR2 ANQGSEA. V dropped 8 bases and J dropped 8; count of bases not matched to a gene: 8.

The table lists this clone with a count of one. The CDR3 here is CASRARSGRGYGYTF. In nucleotides, the CDR3 is TGTGCCAGCAGGGCCCGTTCGGGTCGGGGCTATGGCTACACCTTC. V gene TRBV2 combines with J gene TRBJ1-2; D is uncertain. Germline CDR1 SNHLY, CDR2 FYNNEI. This CDR3 contains 15 residues. The ends were cut back, 6 bases at V and 4 bases at J, with 18 bases in the middle.

The CDR3 coding sequence is TGTGCCAGCAGCTTGGCCGCGGGCGAAGGCACTGAAGCTTTCTTT. This translates into CASSLAAGEGTEAFF. The V and J genes are TRBV5-4 and TRBJ1-1; D is unresolved. The germline V and J ends were trimmed by 0 bases and 4 bases, with 13 bases remaining between them. Germline V gene lookup returns CDR1 SGHNT and CDR2 YYREEE (reference sequence). The CDR3 length is 15 residues. Variable domain in full (rest from reference TRBV5-4 and TRBJ1-1): ETGVTQSPTHLIKTRGQQVTLRCSSQSGHNTVSWYQQALGQGPQFIFQYYREEENGRGNFPPRFSGLQFPNYSSELNVNALELDDSALYLCASSLAAGEGTEAFFGQGTRLTVV.

This chain joins TRBV4-2 and TRBJ2-7; 11 bases fit TRBD1. The V gene end was trimmed by 4 bases and the J gene end by 3 bases; junction bases not matched to a gene: 5. The CDR3 is made up of 15 amino acids. Per the germline V gene, CDR1 is LGHNA and CDR2 is YNFKEQ. CDR3 amino acids: CASSRPGQGVYEQYF. For the CDR3, the DNA is TGTGCCAGCAGCCGCCCGGGACAGGGGGTCTACGAGCAGTACTTC.

The chain combines TRBV10-3 with TRBJ2-3, with 10 bases fitting TRBD2. CDR1 is ENHRY and CDR2 is SYGVKD in the germline V gene. This CDR3 contains 15 residues. Trimming cost V 6 bases and J 2 bases; bases outside gene matches: 5. CDR3 sequence: CAIRTGTSATDTQYF. CDR3 DNA sequence: TGTGCCATCAGAACCGGGACTAGCGCCACAGATACGCAGTATTTT.

The V gene is TRBV6-1, the J gene TRBJ2-5; D is undetermined. Germline V CDR1 and CDR2: MNHNS, SASEGT. Trimming removed 2 bases at V and 5 bases at J, with 12 bases between. This CDR3 spans 14 amino acids. CDR3 nucleotides: TGTGCCAGCAGTGAACGCGTAGGGTTTGAGACCCAGTACTTC. Translating gives CASSERVGFETQYF.